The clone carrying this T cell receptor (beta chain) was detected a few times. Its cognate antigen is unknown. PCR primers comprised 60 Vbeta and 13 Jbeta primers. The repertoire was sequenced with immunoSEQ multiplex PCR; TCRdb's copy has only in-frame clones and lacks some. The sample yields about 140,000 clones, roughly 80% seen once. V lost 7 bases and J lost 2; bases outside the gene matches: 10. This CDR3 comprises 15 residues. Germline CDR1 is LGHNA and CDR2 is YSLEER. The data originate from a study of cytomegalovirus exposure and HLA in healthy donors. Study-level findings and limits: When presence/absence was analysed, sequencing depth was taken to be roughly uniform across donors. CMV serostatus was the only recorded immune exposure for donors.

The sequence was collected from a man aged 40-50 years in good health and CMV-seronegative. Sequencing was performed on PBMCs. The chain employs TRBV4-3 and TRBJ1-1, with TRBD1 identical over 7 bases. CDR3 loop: CASIGQPGGNTEAFF. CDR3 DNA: TGCGCCAGCATAGGGCAGCCAGGGGGAAACACTGAAGCTTTCTTT.